A selection of T cell receptor beta chains follows, all from one sample in a study of Graves' ophthalmopathy and Graves' hyperthyroidism. Via MiXCR, TCRdb re-called the multiplex PCR reads, giving one row per CDR3 protein. The sample records 560,000 or so distinct CDR3 sequences, less than 40% being singletons. What was sequenced was peripheral blood or thyroid tissue (not recorded which). All receptors come from an adult man with Graves' hyperthyroidism. The CDR3 runs from the conserved cysteine through the conserved F or W. The D gene is left open where the match is weak. Some rows have no size entry. The others give once, few or many, or a class for an expanded clone.

v_gene: TRBV6-2/TRBV6-3
abundance: few
d_gene: -
j_gene: TRBJ1-5
CDR3nt: TGTGCCAGCAGTTACTATGTGGGTGACAGTGGAAGTCCCTATCAGCCCCAGCATTTT
CDR3aa: CASSYYVGDSGSPYQPQHF

v_gene: TRBV7-2
abundance: -
d_gene: -
j_gene: TRBJ2-7
CDR3nt: TGTGCCAGCAGCCCCAGGGGTAGGCAGACTGACGAGCAGTACTTC
CDR3aa: CASSPRGRQTDEQYF

v_gene: TRBV10-3
abundance: -
d_gene: TRBD2
j_gene: TRBJ2-7
CDR3nt: TGTGCCAGCAACCTACTAGCGGGAGATTACGAGCAGTACTTC
CDR3aa: CASNLLAGDYEQYF

v_gene: TRBV12-3/TRBV12-4
abundance: -
d_gene: -
j_gene: TRBJ2-5
CDR3nt: TGTGCCAGCAGCATCGGACAGATCAATGAGCAGTACTTC
CDR3aa: CASSIGQINEQYF

v_gene: TRBV29-1
abundance: -
d_gene: TRBD1
j_gene: TRBJ1-4
CDR3nt: TGCAGCGTTGAGGCAGGGGGCAGTGAAAAACTGTTTTTT
CDR3aa: CSVEAGGSEKLFF

v_gene: TRBV5-1
abundance: many
d_gene: -
j_gene: TRBJ1-2
CDR3nt: TGCGCCAGCAGCTCCGAGGCGGGGGGCTATGGCTACACCTTC
CDR3aa: CASSSEAGGYGYTF

v_gene: TRBV11-1
abundance: -
d_gene: TRBD1
j_gene: TRBJ1-2
CDR3nt: TGTGCCAGCAGCCGGACAGGGGGATTCTCCACCTTC
CDR3aa: CASSRTGGFSTF

v_gene: TRBV12-3/TRBV12-4
abundance: many
d_gene: -
j_gene: TRBJ1-1
CDR3nt: TGTGCCAGCAGTTTATGGGCAGATCTCCCGCCGAACACTGAAGCTTTCTTT
CDR3aa: CASSLWADLPPNTEAFF

v_gene: TRBV10-3
abundance: few
d_gene: -
j_gene: TRBJ1-2
CDR3nt: TGTGCCAGCAGTCGACACCCCCGAATGCGGAACTATGGCTACACCTTC
CDR3aa: CASSRHPRMRNYGYTF

v_gene: TRBV29-1
abundance: -
d_gene: TRBD1
j_gene: TRBJ2-5
CDR3nt: TGCAGCCAGGTGGGGACAGACCAAGAGACCCAGTACTTC
CDR3aa: CSQVGTDQETQYF

v_gene: TRBV30
abundance: -
d_gene: -
j_gene: TRBJ1-2
CDR3nt: TGTGCCTGGAGTGACAGCAACTATGGCTACACCTTC
CDR3aa: CAWSDSNYGYTF

v_gene: TRBV2
abundance: -
d_gene: -
j_gene: TRBJ2-6
CDR3nt: TGTGCCAGCAGTGAACGACCCCAGCTCCCTGGGGCCAACGTCCTGACTTTC
CDR3aa: CASSERPQLPGANVLTF

v_gene: TRBV18
abundance: -
d_gene: TRBD1
j_gene: TRBJ1-1
CDR3nt: TGTGCCAGCTCACCACGGACAGGGGAGAGTGAAGCTTTCTTT
CDR3aa: CASSPRTGESEAFF

v_gene: TRBV29-1
abundance: few
d_gene: -
j_gene: TRBJ2-7
CDR3nt: TGCAGCGTTGGACAGGACAATGAGCAGTACTTC
CDR3aa: CSVGQDNEQYF

v_gene: TRBV9
abundance: few
d_gene: -
j_gene: TRBJ2-7
CDR3nt: TGTGCCAGCAGCCCCTACCGGGCGGGAAGGGTCCGGAACGAGCAGTACTTC
CDR3aa: CASSPYRAGRVRNEQYF

v_gene: TRBV29-1
abundance: -
d_gene: -
j_gene: TRBJ2-3
CDR3nt: TGCAGCGTTGGCCTAGTGGCAGATACGCAGTATTTT
CDR3aa: CSVGLVADTQYF

v_gene: TRBV2
abundance: -
d_gene: -
j_gene: TRBJ1-5
CDR3nt: TGTGCCAGCAGGAGGGTGGAGGGGCATCAGCCCCAGCATTTT
CDR3aa: CASRRVEGHQPQHF

v_gene: TRBV9
abundance: -
d_gene: TRBD1
j_gene: TRBJ2-7
CDR3nt: TGTGCCAGCAGCACCCGGGTAGGGGGCCTTACAGATACGCAGTACTTC
CDR3aa: CASSTRVGGLTDTQYF

v_gene: TRBV11-2
abundance: -
d_gene: -
j_gene: TRBJ2-7
CDR3nt: TGTGCCAGCAGCTTGAGGGGCGGGCCCCGCTACGAGCAGTACTTC
CDR3aa: CASSLRGGPRYEQYF

v_gene: TRBV19
abundance: few
d_gene: -
j_gene: TRBJ1-5
CDR3nt: TGTGCCAGTAGTATTTTGGGCACAGGGTTTTTAGGTCAGCCCCAGCATTTT
CDR3aa: CASSILGTGFLGQPQHF

v_gene: TRBV20-1
abundance: many
d_gene: -
j_gene: TRBJ1-4
CDR3nt: TGCAGTGCTTTCCCGCAAGGGTCATCTAATGAAAAACTGTTTTTT
CDR3aa: CSAFPQGSSNEKLFF

v_gene: TRBV7-3
abundance: few
d_gene: -
j_gene: TRBJ1-6
CDR3nt: TGTGCCAGCAGCTCCGGGGCAGGGCTAAATTCACCCCTCCACTTT
CDR3aa: CASSSGAGLNSPLHF

v_gene: TRBV20-1
abundance: many
d_gene: -
j_gene: TRBJ2-5
CDR3nt: TGCAGTGCTTTAGAGAACAGGGAGGGAGAGACCCAGTACTTC
CDR3aa: CSALENREGETQYF

v_gene: TRBV10-2
abundance: many
d_gene: -
j_gene: TRBJ1-1
CDR3nt: TGCGCCAGCACCGACCCGGGACACCCGAACACTGAAGCTTTCTTT
CDR3aa: CASTDPGHPNTEAFF

v_gene: TRBV9
abundance: many
d_gene: TRBD1
j_gene: TRBJ2-2
CDR3nt: TGTGCCAGCAGCCGAAGTGGGACAGGGAACACCGGGGAGCTGTTTTTT
CDR3aa: CASSRSGTGNTGELFF

v_gene: TRBV27
abundance: -
d_gene: -
j_gene: TRBJ2-5
CDR3nt: TGTGCCAGCAGTTTAATGGGGGACGGAGAAGAGACCCAGTACTTC
CDR3aa: CASSLMGDGEETQYF

v_gene: TRBV12-3/TRBV12-4
abundance: many
d_gene: TRBD2
j_gene: TRBJ2-2
CDR3nt: TGTGCCAGCAGTGGACTAGCGGAGCTTAACACCGGGGAGCTGTTTTTT
CDR3aa: CASSGLAELNTGELFF

v_gene: TRBV10-3
abundance: few
d_gene: -
j_gene: TRBJ1-5
CDR3nt: TGTGCCATCAGTGAGTCGGGGGCCCAAGGAATGGGCAATCAGCCCCAGCATTTT
CDR3aa: CAISESGAQGMGNQPQHF

v_gene: TRBV12-3/TRBV12-4
abundance: many
d_gene: -
j_gene: TRBJ1-6
CDR3nt: TGTGCCAGCAGCGGGGGTTACGGTTCACCCCTCCACTTT
CDR3aa: CASSGGYGSPLHF

v_gene: TRBV30
abundance: few
d_gene: TRBD1
j_gene: TRBJ1-6
CDR3nt: TGTGCCTGGAGATCGGACAGGGGGCTTTCACCCCTCCACTTT
CDR3aa: CAWRSDRGLSPLHF

v_gene: TRBV6-5
abundance: many
d_gene: TRBD1
j_gene: TRBJ1-5
CDR3nt: TGTGCCAGCAGTTACTCCGGGACAGATAATCAGCCCCAGCATTTT
CDR3aa: CASSYSGTDNQPQHF

v_gene: TRBV15
abundance: many
d_gene: TRBD1
j_gene: TRBJ2-5
CDR3nt: TGTGCCACGGCCGGGACAGAAGAGACCCAGTACTTC
CDR3aa: CATAGTEETQYF

v_gene: TRBV27
abundance: -
d_gene: -
j_gene: TRBJ2-7
CDR3nt: TGTGCCAGCAGTTCCAGGGGCCACGAGCAGTACTTC
CDR3aa: CASSSRGHEQYF

v_gene: TRBV24-1
abundance: few
d_gene: TRBD2
j_gene: TRBJ2-3
CDR3nt: TGTGCCACCAGTGATCCGCTAGCGGGAGAAGAAGATACGCAGTATTTT
CDR3aa: CATSDPLAGEEDTQYF

v_gene: TRBV20-1
abundance: -
d_gene: TRBD1
j_gene: TRBJ2-7
CDR3nt: TGCAGTGCGGAACCGGGACAGGTCCATTCCTACGAGCAGTACTTC
CDR3aa: CSAEPGQVHSYEQYF

v_gene: TRBV6-5
abundance: many
d_gene: TRBD1
j_gene: TRBJ2-7
CDR3nt: TGTGCCAGCAGGGGACAGGGGGATGAGCAGTACTTC
CDR3aa: CASRGQGDEQYF

v_gene: TRBV7-2
abundance: -
d_gene: TRBD1
j_gene: TRBJ2-2
CDR3nt: TGTGCCAGCAGCTTCCGGGACAGGGGGGACGAAACCGGGGAGCTGTTTTTT
CDR3aa: CASSFRDRGDETGELFF

v_gene: TRBV29-1
abundance: -
d_gene: -
j_gene: TRBJ2-5
CDR3nt: TGCAGTGCTAGAGATGATTGGGAAACGGGGACCCAGTACTTC
CDR3aa: CSARDDWETGTQYF

v_gene: TRBV7-8
abundance: many
d_gene: -
j_gene: TRBJ2-5
CDR3nt: TGTGCCAGCAGCTTAGGCAACGGGAGAGAGACCCAGTACTTC
CDR3aa: CASSLGNGRETQYF

v_gene: TRBV20-1
abundance: many
d_gene: -
j_gene: TRBJ1-6
CDR3nt: TGCAGTGCTAGAGTAGCCCGCGGGACAATAAATAATTCACCCCTCCACTTT
CDR3aa: CSARVARGTINNSPLHF

v_gene: TRBV29-1
abundance: many
d_gene: TRBD1
j_gene: TRBJ2-7
CDR3nt: TGCAGCGTTGTCTTCTTGGGACAGGGCTCCTACGAGCAGTACTTC
CDR3aa: CSVVFLGQGSYEQYF

v_gene: TRBV25-1
abundance: -
d_gene: -
j_gene: TRBJ2-7
CDR3nt: TGTGCCAGCAGTGAGGGACCAGAGGGCGAGCAGTACTTC
CDR3aa: CASSEGPEGEQYF

v_gene: TRBV2
abundance: few
d_gene: TRBD1
j_gene: TRBJ2-1
CDR3nt: TGTGCCAGCAGTGGACAGGGCTACAATGAGCAGTTCTTC
CDR3aa: CASSGQGYNEQFF

v_gene: TRBV20-1
abundance: -
d_gene: -
j_gene: TRBJ1-6
CDR3nt: TGCAGTGCTACTGGGGGGGGAAATTCACCCCTCCACTTT
CDR3aa: CSATGGGNSPLHF

v_gene: TRBV2
abundance: many
d_gene: -
j_gene: TRBJ1-4
CDR3nt: TGTGCCAGCAGTGATCCTCAAATTTACCTGTTTTTT
CDR3aa: CASSDPQIYLFF

v_gene: TRBV12-3/TRBV12-4
abundance: -
d_gene: -
j_gene: TRBJ2-1
CDR3nt: TGTGCCAGCAGTTCAGTCTATGAGCAGTTCTTC
CDR3aa: CASSSVYEQFF

v_gene: TRBV10-3
abundance: many
d_gene: -
j_gene: TRBJ1-2
CDR3nt: TGTGCCATCAGTGAGGAGGCACTTAGGGGTGCTGGCTACACCTTC
CDR3aa: CAISEEALRGAGYTF

v_gene: TRBV7-9
abundance: many
d_gene: TRBD1
j_gene: TRBJ2-7
CDR3nt: TGTGCCAGCAGCTTAGCATCCGGGACAGGGGATCTCGAGCAGTACTTC
CDR3aa: CASSLASGTGDLEQYF

v_gene: TRBV7-9
abundance: -
d_gene: -
j_gene: TRBJ2-2
CDR3nt: TGTGCCAGCAGACAAACGGGACTTTTCACCGGGGAGCTGTTTTTT
CDR3aa: CASRQTGLFTGELFF

v_gene: TRBV10-3
abundance: few
d_gene: -
j_gene: TRBJ1-2
CDR3nt: TGTGCCATCAGTCAGACGGATTATGGCTACACCTTC
CDR3aa: CAISQTDYGYTF

v_gene: TRBV5-8
abundance: few
d_gene: -
j_gene: TRBJ1-2
CDR3nt: TGTGCCAGCAGCTTTACTGACAGGCCCTATGGCTACACCTTC
CDR3aa: CASSFTDRPYGYTF

v_gene: TRBV19
abundance: -
d_gene: -
j_gene: TRBJ1-1
CDR3nt: TGTGCCAGTACCCCTCCGGGGGGCGCGTTCTCTGAAGCTTTCTTT
CDR3aa: CASTPPGGAFSEAFF

v_gene: TRBV2
abundance: few
d_gene: -
j_gene: TRBJ2-3
CDR3nt: TGTGCCAGCAGTCGGTCGCACTCCGATACGCAGTATTTT
CDR3aa: CASSRSHSDTQYF

v_gene: TRBV29-1
abundance: many
d_gene: TRBD2
j_gene: TRBJ2-5
CDR3nt: TGCAGCGCGGGACTAGTCGGCGAGACCCAGTACTTC
CDR3aa: CSAGLVGETQYF

v_gene: TRBV15
abundance: -
d_gene: -
j_gene: TRBJ1-1
CDR3nt: TGTGCCACCAGCAGTGAAGCGCGCCGGAACACTGAAGCTTTCTTT
CDR3aa: CATSSEARRNTEAFF

v_gene: TRBV7-9
abundance: many
d_gene: -
j_gene: TRBJ1-2
CDR3nt: TGTGCCAGCAGCAGGAAGATTAACTATGGCTACACCTTC
CDR3aa: CASSRKINYGYTF

v_gene: TRBV7-2
abundance: many
d_gene: -
j_gene: TRBJ1-1
CDR3nt: TGTGCCAGCAGCCTCGACATGATGAACACTGAAGCTTTCTTT
CDR3aa: CASSLDMMNTEAFF